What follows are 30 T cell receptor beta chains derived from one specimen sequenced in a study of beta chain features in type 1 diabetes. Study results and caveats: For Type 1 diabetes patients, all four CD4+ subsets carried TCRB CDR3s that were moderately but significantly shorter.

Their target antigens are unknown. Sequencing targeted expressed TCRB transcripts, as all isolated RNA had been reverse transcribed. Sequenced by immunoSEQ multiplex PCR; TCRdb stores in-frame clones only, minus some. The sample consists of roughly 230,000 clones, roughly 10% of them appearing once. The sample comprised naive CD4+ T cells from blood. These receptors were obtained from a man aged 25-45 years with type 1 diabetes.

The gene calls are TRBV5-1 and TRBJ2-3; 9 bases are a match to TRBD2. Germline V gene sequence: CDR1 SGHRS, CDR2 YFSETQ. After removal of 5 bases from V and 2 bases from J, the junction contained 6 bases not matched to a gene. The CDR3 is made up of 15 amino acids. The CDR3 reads CASRRPGLATDTQYF. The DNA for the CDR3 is TGCGCCAGCAGGCGGCCGGGACTAGCCACAGATACGCAGTATTTT.

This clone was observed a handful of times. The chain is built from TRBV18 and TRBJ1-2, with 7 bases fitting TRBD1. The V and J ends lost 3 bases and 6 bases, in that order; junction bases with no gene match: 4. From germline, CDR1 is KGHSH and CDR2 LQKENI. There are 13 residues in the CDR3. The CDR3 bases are TGTGCCAGCTCACCCTGGACAGGAGATGGCTACACCTTC. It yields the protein CASSPWTGDGYTF.

For the CDR3, the DNA is TGCGCCAGCAGCTTGGCACAGGAGAATGACGAGCAGTACTTC. Its protein is CASSLAQENDEQYF. The chain uses TRBV5-1 and TRBJ2-7, with D possibly being TRBD1 (5 bases). The CDR3 has 14 amino acids. V was trimmed by 0 bases and J by 5 bases, leaving 12 bases between them. The V gene's germline CDR1 is SGHRS and CDR2 YFSETQ.

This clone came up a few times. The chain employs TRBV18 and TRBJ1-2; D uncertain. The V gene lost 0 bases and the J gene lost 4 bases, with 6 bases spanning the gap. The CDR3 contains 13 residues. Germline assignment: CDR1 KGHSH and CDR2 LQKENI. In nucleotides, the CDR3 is TGTGCCAGCTCACCACCGTCTAGCTATGGCTACACCTTC. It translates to CASSPPSSYGYTF.

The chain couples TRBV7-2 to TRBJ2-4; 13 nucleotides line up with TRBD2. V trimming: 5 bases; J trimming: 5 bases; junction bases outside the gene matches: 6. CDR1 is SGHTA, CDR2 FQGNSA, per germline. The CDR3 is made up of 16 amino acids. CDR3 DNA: TGTGCCAGCAGCCTAGAAGGACTAGCGGGAGAAAACATTCAGTACTTC. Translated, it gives CASSLEGLAGENIQYF.

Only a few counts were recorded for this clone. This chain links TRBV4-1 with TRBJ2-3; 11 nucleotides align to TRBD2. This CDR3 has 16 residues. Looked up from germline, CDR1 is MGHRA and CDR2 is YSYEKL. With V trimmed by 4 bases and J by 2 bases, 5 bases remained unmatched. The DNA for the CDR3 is TGCGCCAGCAGCCTCGGGACTAGCGGTGTCACAGATACGCAGTATTTT. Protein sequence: CASSLGTSGVTDTQYF.

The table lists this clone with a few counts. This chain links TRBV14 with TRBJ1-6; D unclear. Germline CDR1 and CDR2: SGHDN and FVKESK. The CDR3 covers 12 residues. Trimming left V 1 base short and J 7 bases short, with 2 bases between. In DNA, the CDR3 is TGTGCCAGCAGCCAAGCAAATTCACCCCTCCACTTT. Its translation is CASSQANSPLHF. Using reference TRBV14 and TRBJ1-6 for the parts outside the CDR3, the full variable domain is EAGVTQFPSHSVIEKGQTVTLRCDPISGHDNLYWYRRVMGKEIKFLLHFVKESKQDESGMPNNRFLAERTGGTYSTLKVQPAELEDSGVYFCASSQANSPLHFGNGTRLTVT.

CDR3: CASSFSSGRGQFF. DNA for the CDR3: TGTGCCAGCAGCTTTTCGTCCGGGAGGGGGCAGTTCTTC. The chain couples TRBV7-3 to TRBJ2-1, with 8 bases fitting TRBD2. V dropped 3 bases and J dropped 12; count of bases not matched to a gene: 7. Per germline, CDR1 SGHTA and CDR2 FQGTGA. The CDR3 runs 13 residues.

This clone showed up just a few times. CDR3 coding DNA: TGTGCCAGCAGTTTATCGAGCCTTAGCAATCAGCCCCAGCATTTT. It translates to CASSLSSLSNQPQHF. This rearrangement joins TRBV27 to TRBJ1-5; D unresolved. Germline CDR1 reads MNHEY; CDR2 reads SMNVEV (reference sequence). This CDR3 has 15 residues. Between the trimmed V and J ends, which lost 0 bases and 0 bases, there was a span of 6 bases.

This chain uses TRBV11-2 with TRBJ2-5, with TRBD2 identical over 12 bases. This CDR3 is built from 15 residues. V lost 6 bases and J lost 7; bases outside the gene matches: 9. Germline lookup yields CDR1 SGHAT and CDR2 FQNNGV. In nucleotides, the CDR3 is TGTGCCAGCAGACCTACTAGCGGGGGGCCGTGGACCCAGTACTTC. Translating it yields CASRPTSGGPWTQYF.

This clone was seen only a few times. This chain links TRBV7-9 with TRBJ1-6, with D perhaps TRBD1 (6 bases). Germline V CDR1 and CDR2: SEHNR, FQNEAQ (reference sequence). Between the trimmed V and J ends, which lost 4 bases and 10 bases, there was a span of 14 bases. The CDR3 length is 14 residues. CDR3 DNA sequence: TGTGCCAGCAGCTCGGAAGGGGGGGGATCACCCCTCCACTTT. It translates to CASSSEGGGSPLHF.

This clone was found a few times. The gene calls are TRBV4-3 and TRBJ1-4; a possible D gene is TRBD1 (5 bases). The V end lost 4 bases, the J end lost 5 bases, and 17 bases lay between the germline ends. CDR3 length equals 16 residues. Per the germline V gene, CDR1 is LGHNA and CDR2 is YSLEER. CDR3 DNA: TGCGCCAGCAGCCGCCAACTCGCAGGGAGGAATGAAAAACTGTTTTTT. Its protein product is CASSRQLAGRNEKLFF.

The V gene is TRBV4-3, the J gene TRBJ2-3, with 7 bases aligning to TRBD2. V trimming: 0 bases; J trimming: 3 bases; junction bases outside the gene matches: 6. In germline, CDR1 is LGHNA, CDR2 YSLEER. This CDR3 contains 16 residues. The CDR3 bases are TGCGCCAGCAGCCAAGATAGTCCCGGGGGGACAGATACGCAGTATTTT. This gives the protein CASSQDSPGGTDTQYF.

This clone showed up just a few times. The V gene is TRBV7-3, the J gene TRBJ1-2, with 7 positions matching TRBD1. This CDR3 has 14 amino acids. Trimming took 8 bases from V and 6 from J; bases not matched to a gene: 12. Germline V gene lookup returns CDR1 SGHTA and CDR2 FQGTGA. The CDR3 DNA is TGTGCCAGCCCGCCCACCAGGGGGGAAGATGGCTACACCTTC. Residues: CASPPTRGEDGYTF.

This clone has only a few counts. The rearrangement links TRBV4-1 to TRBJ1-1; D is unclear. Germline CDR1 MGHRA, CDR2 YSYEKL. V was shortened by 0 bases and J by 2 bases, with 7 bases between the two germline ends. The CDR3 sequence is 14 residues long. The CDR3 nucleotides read TGCGCCAGCAGCCAAGATCTTCTAAACACTGAAGCTTTCTTT. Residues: CASSQDLLNTEAFF.

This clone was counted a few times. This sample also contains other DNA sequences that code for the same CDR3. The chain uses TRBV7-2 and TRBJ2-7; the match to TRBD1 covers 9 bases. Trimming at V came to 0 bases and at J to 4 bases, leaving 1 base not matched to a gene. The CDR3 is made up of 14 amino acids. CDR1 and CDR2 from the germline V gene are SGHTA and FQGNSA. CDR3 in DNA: TGTGCCAGCAGCTTAGCGACAGGGGGGTACGAGCAGTACTTC. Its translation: CASSLATGGYEQYF. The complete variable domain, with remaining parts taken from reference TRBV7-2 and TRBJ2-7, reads GAGVSQSPSNKVTEKGKDVELRCDPISGHTALYWYRQSLGQGLEFLIYFQGNSAPDKSGLPSDRFSAERTGGSVSTLTIQRTQQEDSAVYLCASSLATGGYEQYFGPGTRLTVT.

For the CDR3, the DNA is TGTGCCAGCACGCAGGGTGCAACCGGGGAGCTGTTTTTT. The encoded protein is CASTQGATGELFF. This chain joins TRBV9 and TRBJ2-2; D perhaps matches TRBD1 (5 bases). Trimming took off 6 bases at V and 5 bases at J, with 11 bases between the two ends. Looked up from germline, CDR1 is SGDLS and CDR2 is YYNGEE. The CDR3 loop spans 13 amino acids.

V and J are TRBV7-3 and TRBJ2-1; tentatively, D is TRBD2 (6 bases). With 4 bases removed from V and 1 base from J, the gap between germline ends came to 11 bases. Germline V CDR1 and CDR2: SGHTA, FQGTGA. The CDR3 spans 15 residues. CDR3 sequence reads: CASSSRGGSYNEQFF. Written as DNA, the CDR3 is TGTGCCAGCAGCTCCCGTGGAGGGTCCTACAATGAGCAGTTCTTC.

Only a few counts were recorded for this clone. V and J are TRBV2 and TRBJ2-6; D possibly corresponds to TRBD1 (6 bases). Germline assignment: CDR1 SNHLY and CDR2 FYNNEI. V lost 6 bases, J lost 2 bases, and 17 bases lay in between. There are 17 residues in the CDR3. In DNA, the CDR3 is TGTGCCAGCAGCCCCTCTTACAGGGCAGCTGGGGCCAACGTCCTGACTTTC. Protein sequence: CASSPSYRAAGANVLTF.

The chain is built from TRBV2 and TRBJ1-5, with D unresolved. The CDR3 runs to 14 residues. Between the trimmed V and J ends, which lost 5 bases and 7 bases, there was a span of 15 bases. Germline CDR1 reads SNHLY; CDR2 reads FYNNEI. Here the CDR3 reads CASSQNTGRQPQHF. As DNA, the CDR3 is TGTGCCAGCAGTCAGAACACCGGGAGGCAGCCCCAGCATTTT. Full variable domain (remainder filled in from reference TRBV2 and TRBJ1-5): EPEVTQTPSHQVTQMGQEVILRCVPISNHLYFYWYRQILGQKVEFLVSFYNNEISEKSEIFDDQFSVERPDGSNFTLKIRSTKLEDSAMYFCASSQNTGRQPQHFGDGTRLSIL.

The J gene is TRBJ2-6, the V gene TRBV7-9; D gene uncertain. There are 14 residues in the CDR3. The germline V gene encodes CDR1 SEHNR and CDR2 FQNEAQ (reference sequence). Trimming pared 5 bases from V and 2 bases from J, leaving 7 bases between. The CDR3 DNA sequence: TGTGCCAGCAGCCTCCCCCCTGGGGCCAACGTCCTGACTTTC. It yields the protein CASSLPPGANVLTF.

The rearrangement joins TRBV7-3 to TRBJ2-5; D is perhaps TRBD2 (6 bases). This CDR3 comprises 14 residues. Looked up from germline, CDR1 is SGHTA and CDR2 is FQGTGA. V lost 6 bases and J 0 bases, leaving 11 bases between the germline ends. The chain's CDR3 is CASSFSGNQETQYF. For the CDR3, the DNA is TGTGCCAGCAGTTTTAGCGGAAACCAAGAGACCCAGTACTTC.

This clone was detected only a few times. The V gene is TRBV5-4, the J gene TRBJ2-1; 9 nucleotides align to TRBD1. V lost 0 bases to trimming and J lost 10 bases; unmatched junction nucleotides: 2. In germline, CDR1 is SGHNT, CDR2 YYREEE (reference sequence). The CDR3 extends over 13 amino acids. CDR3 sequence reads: CASSLGDRAEQFF. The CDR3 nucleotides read TGTGCCAGCAGCTTGGGGGACAGGGCGGAGCAGTTCTTC.

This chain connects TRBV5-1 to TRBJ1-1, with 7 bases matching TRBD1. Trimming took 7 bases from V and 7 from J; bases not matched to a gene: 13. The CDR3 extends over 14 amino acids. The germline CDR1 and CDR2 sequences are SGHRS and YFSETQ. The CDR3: CASALTGEEIEAFF. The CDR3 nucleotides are TGCGCCAGCGCTCTTACAGGGGAGGAGATTGAAGCTTTCTTT.

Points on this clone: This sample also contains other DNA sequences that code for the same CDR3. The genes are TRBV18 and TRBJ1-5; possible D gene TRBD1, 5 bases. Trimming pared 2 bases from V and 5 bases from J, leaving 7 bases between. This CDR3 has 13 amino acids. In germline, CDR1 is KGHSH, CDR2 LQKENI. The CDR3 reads CASSPGAYQPQHF. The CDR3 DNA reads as TGTGCCAGCTCACCAGGGGCATATCAGCCCCAGCATTTT.

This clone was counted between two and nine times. CDR3 DNA: TGCGCCAGCAGCGTCGGACTAGCGGTCACAGATACGCAGTATTTT. This codes for CASSVGLAVTDTQYF. The chain uses TRBV5-1 and TRBJ2-3; 10 positions match TRBD2. Germline assignment: CDR1 SGHRS and CDR2 YFSETQ. This CDR3 is built from 15 residues. J lost 2 bases, V lost 4 bases, and 4 bases had no gene match.

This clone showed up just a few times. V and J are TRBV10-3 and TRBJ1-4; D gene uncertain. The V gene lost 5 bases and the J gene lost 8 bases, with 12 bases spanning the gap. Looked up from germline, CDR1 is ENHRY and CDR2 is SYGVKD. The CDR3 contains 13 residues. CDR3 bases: TGTGCCATCAGTACTGAGAGGCGGGAAAAACTGTTTTTT. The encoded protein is CAISTERREKLFF.

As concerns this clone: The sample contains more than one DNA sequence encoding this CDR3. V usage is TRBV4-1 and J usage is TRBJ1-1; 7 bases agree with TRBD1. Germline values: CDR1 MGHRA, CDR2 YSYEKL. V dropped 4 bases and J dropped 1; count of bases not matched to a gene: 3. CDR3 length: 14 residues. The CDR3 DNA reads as TGCGCCAGCAGCCTAAGGACAGGGAACACTGAAGCTTTCTTT. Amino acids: CASSLRTGNTEAFF.

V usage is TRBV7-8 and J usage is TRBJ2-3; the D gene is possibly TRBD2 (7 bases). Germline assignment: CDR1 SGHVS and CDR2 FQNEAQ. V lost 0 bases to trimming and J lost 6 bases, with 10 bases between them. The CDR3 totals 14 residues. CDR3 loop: CASSLAGGGDTQYF. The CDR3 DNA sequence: TGTGCCAGCAGCTTAGCAGGCGGGGGCGATACGCAGTATTTT.

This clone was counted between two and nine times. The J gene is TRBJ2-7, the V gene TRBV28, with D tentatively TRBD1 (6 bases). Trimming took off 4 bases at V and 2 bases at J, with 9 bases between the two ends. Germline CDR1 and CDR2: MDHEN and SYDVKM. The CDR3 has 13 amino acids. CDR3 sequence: CASSSGTPYEQYF. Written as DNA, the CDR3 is TGTGCCAGCAGTTCCGGGACACCCTACGAGCAGTACTTC.